What follows are 22 T cell receptor beta chains derived from one specimen sequenced in a study of human T cells and chemical hapten exposure (dated by TCRdb to the early 2020s). Library preparation employed 5' RACE. Data came from an Illumina MiSeq. The public reads were reprocessed in TCRdb via fastp at Q25 and MiXCR, keeping in-frame beta chains. Under each unique CDR3 protein, matching rows form one entry showing the most common genes and DNA. This sample comprises fewer than 150,000 distinct CDR3 sequences, roughly 19% of them detected only once. The top ten hold about 3% of the sample. Total RNA was extracted from unfractionated whole blood collected in Tempus Blood RNA tubes. The receptor source for this set is a human donor in good health.

This chain links TRBV12-3 or TRBV12-4 with TRBJ2-1; 8 bases are a match to TRBD2. This CDR3 region has 15 residues. After removal of 6 bases from V and 6 bases from J, the junction contained 10 bases not matched to a gene. This CDR3 reads CASRFGRARVNEQFF. DNA for the CDR3: TGTGCCAGCAGGTTCGGGAGGGCCAGGGTCAATGAGCAGTTCTTC.

This chain uses TRBV20-1 with TRBJ2-5; 10 nucleotides align to TRBD2. The ends lost 6 bases at V and 5 bases at J; junction bases unmatched: 15. From germline, CDR1 is DFQATT and CDR2 SNEGSKA (reference sequence). This CDR3 has 16 residues. The CDR3 spells CSAPWPSGSKYETQYF. The DNA of the CDR3 is TGCAGTGCCCCATGGCCTAGCGGGAGTAAATATGAGACCCAGTACTTC.

This clonotype was detected ten times or more. This chain links TRBV5-6 with TRBJ2-1, with 9 bases aligning to TRBD1. The CDR3 has 15 amino acids. Germline assignment: CDR1 SGHDT and CDR2 YYEEEE. V shed 1 base, J shed 6 bases, and the junction held 5 bases outside the gene matches. The chain's CDR3 is CASSLLGTGFNEQFF. The CDR3 nucleotides read TGTGCCAGCAGCTTGTTAGGGACAGGGTTCAATGAGCAGTTCTTC.

This clonotype was observed a handful of times. The chain combines TRBV7-9 with TRBJ2-5; D possibly corresponds to TRBD1 (6 bases). The CDR3 is 13 residues long. The germline V gene encodes CDR1 SEHNR and CDR2 FQNEAQ (reference sequence). V was shortened by 8 bases and J by 4 bases, with 14 bases between the two germline ends. CDR3 protein: CASGAGDGETQYF. The CDR3 DNA reads as TGTGCCAGCGGTGCAGGGGACGGAGAGACCCAGTACTTC.

This clonotype appeared a few times. The chain employs TRBV19 and TRBJ1-5, with D uncertain. CDR3 size: 16 residues. CDR1 and CDR2 (germline): LNHDA, SQIVND (reference sequence). V gave up 0 bases and J gave up 0 bases, with 9 bases separating them. DNA for the CDR3: TGTGCCAGTAGTATAGACCACGGTTATAGCAATCAGCCCCAGCATTTT. Translation: CASSIDHGYSNQPQHF. The full variable domain, in which reference TRBV19 and TRBJ1-5 provide the parts outside the CDR3, is DGGITQSPKYLFRKEGQNVTLSCEQNLNHDAMYWYRQDPGQGLRLIYYSQIVNDFQKGDIAEGYSVSREKKESFPLTVTSAQKNPTAFYLCASSIDHGYSNQPQHFGDGTRLSIL.

The chain is built from TRBV28 and TRBJ1-4, with D possibly TRBD1 on 5 matching bases. The CDR3 extends over 14 amino acids. The germline V and J ends were trimmed by 11 bases and 7 bases, with 20 bases remaining between them. Germline-derived CDR1 and CDR2 are MDHEN and SYDVKM. The CDR3 region is CAGAESGDGEKLFF. The CDR3 region has the DNA TGTGCCGGAGCGGAGTCGGGGGACGGTGAAAAACTGTTTTTT. Filled out from reference TRBV28 and TRBJ1-4, the complete variable domain reads DVKVTQSSRYLVKRTGEKVFLECVQDMDHENMFWYRQDPGLGLRLIYFSYDVKMKEKGDIPEGYSVSREKKERFSLILESASTNQTSMYLCAGAESGDGEKLFFGSGTQLSVL.

The sample holds a few counts of this clonotype. The rearrangement joins TRBV6-6 to TRBJ1-2; unclear D gene. The CDR3 has 13 amino acids. Trimming left V 5 bases short and J 8 bases short, with 15 bases between. From germline, CDR1 is MNHNY and CDR2 SVGAGI (reference sequence). For the CDR3, the DNA is TGTGCCAGCAGTGGCGTGGCCCCTACGGGCTACACCTTC. Amino acid sequence: CASSGVAPTGYTF.

This clonotype has just a few counts. The V and J genes are TRBV7-2 and TRBJ2-5, with 8 positions matching TRBD2. CDR3 length equals 15 residues. Germline V gene lookup returns CDR1 SGHTA and CDR2 FQGNSA. V shed 1 base, J shed 4 bases, and the junction held 5 bases outside the gene matches. CDR3 in DNA: TGTGCCAGCAGCTTAGACGGGAGGGCCGGAGAGACCCAGTACTTC. Protein: CASSLDGRAGETQYF.

This clonotype has more than one count but fewer than ten. The chain links TRBV10-1 to TRBJ1-3, with unresolved D. The germline V and J ends were trimmed by 0 bases and 2 bases, with 5 bases remaining between them. Looked up from germline, CDR1 is WNHNN and CDR2 is SYGVQD (reference sequence). This CDR3 is built from 14 residues. The CDR3 DNA follows: TGCGCCAGCAGTGAGTCAGGTGCTGGAAACACCATATATTTT. Amino acids: CASSESGAGNTIYF.

The rearrangement links TRBV7-6 to TRBJ2-7; possible D gene TRBD2, 5 bases. The CDR3 loop spans 15 amino acids. Germline V gene sequence: CDR1 SGHVS, CDR2 FNYEAQ. V was trimmed by 3 bases and J by 2 bases, leaving 14 bases between them. CDR3 DNA sequence: TGTGCCAGCAGCTTGAAACCAGCGGAGCCCTACGAGCAGTACTTC. As protein: CASSLKPAEPYEQYF.

V is TRBV7-2 and J is TRBJ1-2; 8 bases map to TRBD1. Trimming at V came to 4 bases and at J to 4 bases, leaving 5 bases not matched to a gene. The CDR3 sequence is 14 residues long. Per the germline V gene, CDR1 is SGHTA and CDR2 is FQGNSA. CDR3 sequence reads: CASSSVGQVYGYTF. In nucleotides, the CDR3 is TGTGCCAGCAGCTCCGTGGGACAGGTCTATGGCTACACCTTC.

The rearrangement uses TRBV6-5 and TRBJ2-1, with 12 bases matching TRBD2. The trim removed 2 bases at V and 14 bases at J, leaving 19 bases unmatched. The CDR3 totals 18 residues. The V gene's germline CDR1 is MNHEY and CDR2 SVGAGI. The CDR3 nucleotides are TGTGCCAGCAGTTACCCTAAAACTTCTAGCGGGAGGGATGGGCAGGAGTTCTTC. It translates to CASSYPKTSSGRDGQEFF.

V is TRBV7-9 and J is TRBJ1-5; weak D call: TRBD1 (6 bases). Germline CDR1 reads SEHNR; CDR2 reads FQNEAQ (reference sequence). The CDR3 is made up of 16 amino acids. V shed 4 bases and J shed 1 base, with 14 bases lying between them. This CDR3 reads CASSSTGPQSNQPQHF. The CDR3 coding sequence is TGTGCCAGCAGCTCAACAGGGCCGCAGAGCAATCAGCCCCAGCATTTT.

The rearrangement joins TRBV28 to TRBJ2-7, with D perhaps TRBD1 or TRBD2 (5 bases each). The CDR3 runs 17 residues. The germline V and J ends were trimmed by 6 bases and 2 bases, with 23 bases remaining between them. Germline lookup yields CDR1 MDHEN and CDR2 SYDVKM. In nucleotides, the CDR3 is TGTGCCAGCAGCCAAATTAATCCGGGACGACCGGCCTACGAGCAGTACTTC. Its protein is CASSQINPGRPAYEQYF.

This clonotype has just a few counts. The rearrangement uses TRBV18 and TRBJ2-4; D may match TRBD1 or TRBD2 (5 bases each). This CDR3 has 14 amino acids. The germline V gene has CDR1 KGHSH and CDR2 LQKENI. Trimming took off 5 bases at V and 0 bases at J, with 8 bases between the two ends. This chain's CDR3 is CASSAGTAKNIQYF. DNA for the CDR3: TGTGCCAGCTCAGCCGGGACAGCCAAAAACATTCAGTACTTC.

The table lists this clonotype with a few counts. The chain is built from TRBV28 and TRBJ2-2, with TRBD2 as a possible D gene (6 bases). This CDR3 is built from 17 residues. V was trimmed by 6 bases and J by 5 bases, leaving 22 bases between them. Per the germline V gene, CDR1 is MDHEN and CDR2 is SYDVKM. Written as DNA, the CDR3 is TGTGCCAGCAGCGGAGCGGGCGTATCTCCGAGGACCGGGGAGCTGTTTTTT. It yields the protein CASSGAGVSPRTGELFF.

CDR3 DNA: TGTGCCATCAGTGAGTCAGGACAGGGAAATCAGCCCCAGCATTTT. This gives the protein CAISESGQGNQPQHF. The chain recombines TRBV10-3 with TRBJ1-5; 8 bases fit TRBD1. The CDR3 covers 15 residues. Per germline, CDR1 ENHRY and CDR2 SYGVKD. Unmatched junction bases numbered 2, after V lost 0 bases and J lost 4 bases.

This clonotype was observed many times. The chain's CDR3 is CASSLSTSGRGGEQFF. The CDR3 nucleotides are TGTGCCAGCAGCTTGAGTACTAGCGGGAGAGGGGGTGAGCAGTTCTTC. The chain recombines TRBV7-2 with TRBJ2-1, with TRBD2 identical over 11 bases. CDR1 SGHTA and CDR2 FQGNSA come from the germline V gene. CDR3 length: 16 amino acids. The V and J ends lost 3 bases and 9 bases, in that order; junction bases with no gene match: 10.

The rearrangement uses TRBV29-1 and TRBJ2-3; D might be TRBD1 or TRBD2, each matching 5 bases. The CDR3 totals 14 residues. Deletions cut 6 bases from V and 0 bases from J, with 13 bases between. Germline CDR1 is SQVTM and CDR2 is ANQGSEA. CDR3 loop: CSVMPGRSTDTQYF. The CDR3 coding sequence is TGCAGCGTGATGCCGGGACGGAGCACAGATACGCAGTATTTT.

The V and J genes are TRBV7-6 and TRBJ2-5; D is perhaps TRBD2 (5 bases). The CDR3 has 15 amino acids. CDR1 and CDR2 (germline): SGHVS, FNYEAQ. Trimming removed 1 base at V and 1 base at J, with 10 bases between. The chain's CDR3 is CASSLGRRFQETQYF. For the CDR3, the DNA is TGTGCCAGCAGCTTAGGAAGGAGGTTCCAAGAGACCCAGTACTTC.

V gene TRBV28 combines with J gene TRBJ1-2; possibly TRBD1 for D (6 bases). Trimming took 3 bases from V and 0 from J, leaving 14 bases between them. Germline V gene data show CDR1 as MDHEN and CDR2 as SYDVKM. The CDR3 is 16 residues long. The CDR3 coding sequence is TGTGCCAGCAGTTTCTATGTCAGGGGATCTAACTATGGCTACACCTTC. Its translation is CASSFYVRGSNYGYTF.

For this clonotype: With a much larger clone just one base away, this may be a read error. The rearrangement joins TRBV29-1 to TRBJ2-7; D might be TRBD1 or TRBD2, each matching 5 bases. The CDR3 consists of 14 residues. CDR1 is SQVTM, CDR2 ANQGSEA, per germline. Trimming cost V 7 bases and J 7 bases, with 23 bases left between them. The CDR3 region is CSDKTPGTLREQYF. In DNA form, the CDR3 reads TGCAGCGACAAAACTCCCGGGACGTTACGAGAGCAGTACTTC.